This T cell receptor (beta chain) stems from a study of beta chain features in type 1 diabetes. For the study at large: The examined sorted cells totaled fewer than 140 million across samples.

The CDR3 has 20 residues. Every isolated RNA sample was fully reverse transcribed, so sequencing captured expressed TCRB transcripts. The assay was immunoSEQ multiplex PCR, and TCRdb's table has in-frame clones only and misses some. Among some 400,000 clones listed, over 12% were seen once. As to this clone: Its target is not known.

Study-wide points: A potential PCR bias toward shorter templates would be equal in patient and control samples. High-TCR-expressing cells could be over-represented by cDNA sequencing.

V and J are TRBV1 and TRBJ2-1; the table's D call, TRBD2, was not checked against the DNA. TRBV1 is recorded as a pseudogene. Sequenced input: naive CD4+ T cells from blood. The clonotype comes from a woman aged 18-29 years in good health. DNA of the CDR3: TGCACCAGCAGCCAAGATAGGGGACTAGCGGGAGGTTGGGGGGTTCGAGAGCAGTTCTTC. Its protein is CTSSQDRGLAGGWGVREQFF.